This T cell receptor (beta chain) was sequenced in a study of cytomegalovirus exposure and HLA in healthy donors. The wider study: In an early release, HLA-typed donors contributed tens of millions of unique TCR sequences. General observations from the study: According to a later analysis, donors in an Asian-associated ancestry cluster reportedly had fewer N-insertions than the roughly 640-donor mean.

Amplification used 60 Vbeta primers and 13 Jbeta primers. Generated by immunoSEQ multiplex PCR, the TCRdb table keeps only in-frame clones and is missing some. The sample records under 130,000 clones, roughly 15% being singletons. About this clone itself: Its target is not known.

The TCR sequence derives from a female donor in good health and CMV-seronegative. The sequencing sample was made of PBMCs.

The CDR3 sequence: CASSFSGSRNETQYF. CDR3 sequence (DNA): TGTGCCAGCAGCTTCTCGGGGTCTAGGAACGAGACCCAGTACTTC. The chain uses TRBV11-2 and TRBJ2-5, with D possibly TRBD2 on 5 matching bases. V dropped 3 bases and J dropped 5 bases, with 16 bases sitting between them. This CDR3 comprises 15 residues. The germline gives CDR1 SGHAT, CDR2 FQNNGV.